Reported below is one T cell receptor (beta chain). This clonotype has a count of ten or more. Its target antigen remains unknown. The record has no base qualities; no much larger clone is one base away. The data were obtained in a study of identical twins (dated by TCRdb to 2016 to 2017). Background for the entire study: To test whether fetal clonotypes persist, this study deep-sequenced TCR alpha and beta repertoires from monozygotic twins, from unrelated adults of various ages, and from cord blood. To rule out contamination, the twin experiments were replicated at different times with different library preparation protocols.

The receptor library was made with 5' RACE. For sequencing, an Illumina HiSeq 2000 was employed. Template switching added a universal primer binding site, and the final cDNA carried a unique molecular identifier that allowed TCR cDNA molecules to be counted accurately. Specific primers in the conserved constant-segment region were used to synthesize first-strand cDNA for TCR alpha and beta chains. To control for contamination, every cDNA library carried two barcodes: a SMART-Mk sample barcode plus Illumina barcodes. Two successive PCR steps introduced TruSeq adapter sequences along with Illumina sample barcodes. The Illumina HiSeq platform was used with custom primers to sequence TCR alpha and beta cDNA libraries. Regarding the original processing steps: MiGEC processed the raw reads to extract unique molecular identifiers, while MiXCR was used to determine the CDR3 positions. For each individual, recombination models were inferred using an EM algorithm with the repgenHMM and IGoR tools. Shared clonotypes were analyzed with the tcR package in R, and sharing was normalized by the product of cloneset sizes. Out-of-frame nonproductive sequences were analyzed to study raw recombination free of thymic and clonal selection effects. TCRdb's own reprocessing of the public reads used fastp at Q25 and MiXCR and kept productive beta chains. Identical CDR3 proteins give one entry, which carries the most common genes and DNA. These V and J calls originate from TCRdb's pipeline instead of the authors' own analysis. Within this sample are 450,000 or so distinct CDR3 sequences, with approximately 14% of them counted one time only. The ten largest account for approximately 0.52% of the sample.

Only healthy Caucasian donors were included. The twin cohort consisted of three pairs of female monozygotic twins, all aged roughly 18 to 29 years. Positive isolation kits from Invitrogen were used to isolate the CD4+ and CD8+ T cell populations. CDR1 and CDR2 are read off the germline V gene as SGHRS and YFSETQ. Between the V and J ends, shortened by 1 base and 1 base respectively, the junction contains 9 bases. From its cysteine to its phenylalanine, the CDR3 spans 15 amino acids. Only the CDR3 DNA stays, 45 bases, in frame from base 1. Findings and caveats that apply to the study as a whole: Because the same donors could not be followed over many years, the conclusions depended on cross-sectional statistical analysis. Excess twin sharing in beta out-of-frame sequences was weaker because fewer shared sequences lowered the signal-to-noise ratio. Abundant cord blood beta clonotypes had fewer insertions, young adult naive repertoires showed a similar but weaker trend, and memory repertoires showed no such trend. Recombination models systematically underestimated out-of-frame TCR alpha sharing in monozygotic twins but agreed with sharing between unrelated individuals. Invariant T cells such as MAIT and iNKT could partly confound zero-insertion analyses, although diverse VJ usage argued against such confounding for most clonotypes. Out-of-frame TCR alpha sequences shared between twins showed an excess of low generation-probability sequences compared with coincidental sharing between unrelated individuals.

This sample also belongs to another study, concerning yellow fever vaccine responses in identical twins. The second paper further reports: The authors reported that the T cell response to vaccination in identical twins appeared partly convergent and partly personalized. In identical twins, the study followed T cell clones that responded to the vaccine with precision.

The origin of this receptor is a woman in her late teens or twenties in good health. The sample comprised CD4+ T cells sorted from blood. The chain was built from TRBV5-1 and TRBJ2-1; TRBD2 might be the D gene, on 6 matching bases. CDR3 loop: CASSLMSGSYNEQFF. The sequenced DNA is TGCGCCAGCAGCTTGATGAGCGGGTCCTACAATGAGCAGTTCTTC. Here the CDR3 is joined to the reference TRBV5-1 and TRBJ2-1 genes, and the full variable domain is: KAGVTQTPRYLIKTRGQQVTLSCSPISGHRSVSWYQQTPGQGLQFLFEYFSETQRNKGNFPGRFSGRQFSNSRSEMNVSTLELGDSALYLCASSLMSGSYNEQFFGPGTRLTVL.